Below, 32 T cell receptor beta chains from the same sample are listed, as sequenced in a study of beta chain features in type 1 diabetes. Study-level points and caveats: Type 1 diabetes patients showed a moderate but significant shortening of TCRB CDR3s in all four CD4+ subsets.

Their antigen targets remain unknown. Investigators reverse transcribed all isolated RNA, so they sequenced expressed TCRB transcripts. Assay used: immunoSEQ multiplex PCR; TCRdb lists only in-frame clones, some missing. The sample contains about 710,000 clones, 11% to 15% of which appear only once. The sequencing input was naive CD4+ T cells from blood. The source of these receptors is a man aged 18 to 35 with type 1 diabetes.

DNA of the CDR3: TGTGCCAGCAGACCCGACCGAAACTATGGCTACACCTTC. Its translation is CASRPDRNYGYTF. The chain carries TRBV7-9 and TRBJ1-2, with D hard to call. The CDR3 extends over 13 amino acids. Trimming shortened V by 6 bases and J by 2 bases, and 10 bases separated the two germline ends. Germline V gene sequence: CDR1 SEHNR, CDR2 FQNEAQ (reference sequence).

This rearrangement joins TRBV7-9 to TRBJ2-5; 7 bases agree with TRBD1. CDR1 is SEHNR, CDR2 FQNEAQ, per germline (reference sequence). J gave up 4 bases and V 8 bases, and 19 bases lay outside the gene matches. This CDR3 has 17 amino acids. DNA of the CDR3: TGTGCCAGCCCCCCGCTCCATAGCAGGGGGATGGGAGAGACCCAGTACTTC. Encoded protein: CASPPLHSRGMGETQYF.

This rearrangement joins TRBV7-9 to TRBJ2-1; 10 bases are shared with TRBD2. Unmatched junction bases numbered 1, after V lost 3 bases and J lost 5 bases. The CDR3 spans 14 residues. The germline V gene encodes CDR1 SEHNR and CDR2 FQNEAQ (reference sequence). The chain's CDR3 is CASSFTSGNNEQFF. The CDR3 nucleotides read TGTGCCAGCAGCTTTACTAGCGGGAACAATGAGCAGTTCTTC.

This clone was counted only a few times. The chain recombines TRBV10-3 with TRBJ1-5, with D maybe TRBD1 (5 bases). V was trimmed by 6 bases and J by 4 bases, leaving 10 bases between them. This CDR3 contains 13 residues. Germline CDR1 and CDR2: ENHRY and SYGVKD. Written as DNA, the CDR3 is TGTGCCATCAGGAGGGGTGAGAATCAGCCCCAGCATTTT. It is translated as CAIRRGENQPQHF.

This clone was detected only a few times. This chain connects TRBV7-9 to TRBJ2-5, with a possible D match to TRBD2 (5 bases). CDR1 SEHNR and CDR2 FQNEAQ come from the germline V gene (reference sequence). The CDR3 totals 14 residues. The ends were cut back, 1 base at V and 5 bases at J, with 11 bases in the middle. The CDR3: CASSLVSGLETQYF. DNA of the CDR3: TGTGCCAGCAGCTTAGTTTCGGGATTGGAGACCCAGTACTTC. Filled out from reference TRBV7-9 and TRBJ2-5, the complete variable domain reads DTGVSQNPRHKITKRGQNVTFRCDPISEHNRLYWYRQTLGQGPEFLTYFQNEAQLEKSRLLSDRFSAERPKGSFSTLEIQRTEQGDSAMYLCASSLVSGLETQYFGPGTRLLVL.

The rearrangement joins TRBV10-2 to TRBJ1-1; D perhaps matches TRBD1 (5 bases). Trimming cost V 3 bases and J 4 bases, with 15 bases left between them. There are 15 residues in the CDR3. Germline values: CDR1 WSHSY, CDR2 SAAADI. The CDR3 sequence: CASSEVGPGSTEAFF. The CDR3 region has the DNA TGCGCCAGCAGTGAAGTCGGCCCAGGGAGCACTGAAGCTTTCTTT.

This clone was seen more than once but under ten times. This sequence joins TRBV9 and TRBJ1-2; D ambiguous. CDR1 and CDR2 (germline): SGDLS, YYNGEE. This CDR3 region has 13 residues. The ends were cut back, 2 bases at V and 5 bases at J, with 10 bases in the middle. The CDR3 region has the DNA TGTGCCAGCAGCGTGAAGGGTGAATATGGCTACACCTTC. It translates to CASSVKGEYGYTF. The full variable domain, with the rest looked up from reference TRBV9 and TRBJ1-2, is DSGVTQTPKHLITATGQRVTLRCSPRSGDLSVYWYQQSLDQGLQFLIQYYNGEERAKGNILERFSAQQFPDLHSELNLSSLELGDSALYFCASSVKGEYGYTFGSGTRLTVV.

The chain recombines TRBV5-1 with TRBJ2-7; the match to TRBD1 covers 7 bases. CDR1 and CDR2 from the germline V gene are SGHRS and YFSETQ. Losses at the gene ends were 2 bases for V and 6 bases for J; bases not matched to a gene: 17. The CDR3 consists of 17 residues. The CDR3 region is CASSFSFLGQRGSEQYF. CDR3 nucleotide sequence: TGCGCCAGCAGCTTTAGTTTCCTGGGACAGAGGGGCTCCGAGCAGTACTTC. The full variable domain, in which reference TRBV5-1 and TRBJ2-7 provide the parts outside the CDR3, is KAGVTQTPRYLIKTRGQQVTLSCSPISGHRSVSWYQQTPGQGLQFLFEYFSETQRNKGNFPGRFSGRQFSNSRSEMNVSTLELGDSALYLCASSFSFLGQRGSEQYFGPGTRLTVT.

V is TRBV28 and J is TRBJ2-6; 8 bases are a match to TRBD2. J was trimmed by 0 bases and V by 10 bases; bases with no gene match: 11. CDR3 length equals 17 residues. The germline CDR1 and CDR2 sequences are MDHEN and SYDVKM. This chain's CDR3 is CATQRRRGASGANVLTF. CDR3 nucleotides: TGTGCCACCCAGCGCAGGCGGGGGGCCTCTGGGGCCAACGTCCTGACTTTC.

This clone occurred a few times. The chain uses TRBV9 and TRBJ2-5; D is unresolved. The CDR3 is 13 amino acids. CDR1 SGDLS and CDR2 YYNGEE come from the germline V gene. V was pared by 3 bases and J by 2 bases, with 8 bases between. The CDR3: CASSETMQETQYF. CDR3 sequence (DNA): TGTGCCAGCAGCGAAACCATGCAAGAGACCCAGTACTTC.

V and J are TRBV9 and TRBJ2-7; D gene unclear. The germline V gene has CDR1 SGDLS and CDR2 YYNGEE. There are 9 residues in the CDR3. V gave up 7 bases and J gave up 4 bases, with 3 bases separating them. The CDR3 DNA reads TGTGCCAGCTTATACGAGCAGTACTTC. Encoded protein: CASLYEQYF.

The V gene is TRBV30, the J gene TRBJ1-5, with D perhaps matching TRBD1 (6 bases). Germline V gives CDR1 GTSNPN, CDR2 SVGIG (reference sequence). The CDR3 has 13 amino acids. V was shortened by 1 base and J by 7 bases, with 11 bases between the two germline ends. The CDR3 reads CAWSDGQSQPQHF. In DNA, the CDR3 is TGTGCCTGGAGTGATGGACAGTCCCAGCCCCAGCATTTT.

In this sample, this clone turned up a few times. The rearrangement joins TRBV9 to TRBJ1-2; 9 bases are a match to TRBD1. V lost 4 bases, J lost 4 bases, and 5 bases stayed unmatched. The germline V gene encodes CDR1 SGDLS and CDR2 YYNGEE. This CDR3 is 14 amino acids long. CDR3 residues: CASSSGQGSYGYTF. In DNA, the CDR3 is TGTGCCAGCAGCTCGGGACAGGGCAGCTATGGCTACACCTTC.

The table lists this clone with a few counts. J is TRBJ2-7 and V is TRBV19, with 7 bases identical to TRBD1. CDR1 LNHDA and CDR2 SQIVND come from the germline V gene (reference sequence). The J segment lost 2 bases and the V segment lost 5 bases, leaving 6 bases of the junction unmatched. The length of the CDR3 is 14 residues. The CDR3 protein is CASSLGQEPYEQYF. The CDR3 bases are TGTGCCAGTAGTCTCGGACAGGAGCCCTACGAGCAGTACTTC.

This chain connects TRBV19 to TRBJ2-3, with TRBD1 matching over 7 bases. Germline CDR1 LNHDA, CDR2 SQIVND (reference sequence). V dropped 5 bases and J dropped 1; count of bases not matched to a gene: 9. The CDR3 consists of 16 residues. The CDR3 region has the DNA TGTGCCAGTAGTGTGCAATACAGGGGAGGCACAGATACGCAGTATTTT. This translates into CASSVQYRGGTDTQYF.

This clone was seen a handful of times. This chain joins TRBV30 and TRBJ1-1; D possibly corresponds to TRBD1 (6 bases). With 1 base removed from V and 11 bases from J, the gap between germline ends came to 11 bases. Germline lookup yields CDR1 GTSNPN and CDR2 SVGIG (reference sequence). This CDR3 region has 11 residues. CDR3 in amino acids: CAWSGDRRAFF. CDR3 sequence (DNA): TGTGCCTGGAGTGGCGACAGGAGGGCTTTCTTT.

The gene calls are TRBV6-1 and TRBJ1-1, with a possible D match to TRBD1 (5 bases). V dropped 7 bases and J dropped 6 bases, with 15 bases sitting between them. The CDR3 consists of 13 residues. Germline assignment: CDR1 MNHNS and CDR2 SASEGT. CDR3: CASTFRGVPEAFF. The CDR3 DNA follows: TGTGCCAGCACTTTTCGAGGGGTCCCTGAAGCTTTCTTT.

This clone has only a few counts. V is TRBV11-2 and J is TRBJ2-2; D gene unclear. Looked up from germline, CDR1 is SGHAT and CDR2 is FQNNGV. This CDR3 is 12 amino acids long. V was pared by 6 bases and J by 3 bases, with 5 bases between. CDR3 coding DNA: TGTGCCAGCAGAAGTTACACCGGGGAGCTGTTTTTT. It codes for CASRSYTGELFF.

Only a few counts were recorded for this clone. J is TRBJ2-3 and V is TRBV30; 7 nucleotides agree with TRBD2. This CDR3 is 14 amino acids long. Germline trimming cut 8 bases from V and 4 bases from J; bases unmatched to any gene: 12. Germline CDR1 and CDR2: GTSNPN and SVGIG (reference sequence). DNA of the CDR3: TGTGCCAGAGGGGTGGGAGGGTCTGCAGATACGCAGTATTTT. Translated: CARGVGGSADTQYF.

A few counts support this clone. The CDR3 DNA is TGTGCCTGGAGTGGAGCTTACGAGCAGTACTTC. It yields the protein CAWSGAYEQYF. The chain links TRBV30 to TRBJ2-5; D call uncertain. The DNA end is a closer match to TRBJ2-7, so the J assignment may be wrong. The CDR3 has 11 amino acids. The germline V gene encodes CDR1 GTSNPN and CDR2 SVGIG (reference sequence).

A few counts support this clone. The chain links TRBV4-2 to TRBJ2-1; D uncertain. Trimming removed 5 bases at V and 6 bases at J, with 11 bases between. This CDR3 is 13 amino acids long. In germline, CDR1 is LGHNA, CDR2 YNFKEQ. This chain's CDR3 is CASSWSRANEQFF. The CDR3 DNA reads TGTGCCAGCAGCTGGTCCAGAGCCAATGAGCAGTTCTTC.

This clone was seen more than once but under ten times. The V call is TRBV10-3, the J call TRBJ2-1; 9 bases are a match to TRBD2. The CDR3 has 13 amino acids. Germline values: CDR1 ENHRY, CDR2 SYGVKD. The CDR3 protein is CASAGGLDLEQFF. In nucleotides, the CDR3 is TGTGCTTCAGCGGGGGGCTTAGATCTTGAGCAGTTCTTC.

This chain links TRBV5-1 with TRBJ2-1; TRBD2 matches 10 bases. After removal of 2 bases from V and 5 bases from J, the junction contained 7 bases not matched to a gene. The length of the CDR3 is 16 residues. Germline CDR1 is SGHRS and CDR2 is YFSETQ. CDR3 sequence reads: CASSFSLAGADNEQFF. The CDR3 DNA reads TGCGCCAGCAGCTTTAGTCTAGCGGGAGCCGACAATGAGCAGTTCTTC. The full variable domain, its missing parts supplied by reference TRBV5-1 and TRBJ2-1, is KAGVTQTPRYLIKTRGQQVTLSCSPISGHRSVSWYQQTPGQGLQFLFEYFSETQRNKGNFPGRFSGRQFSNSRSEMNVSTLELGDSALYLCASSFSLAGADNEQFFGPGTRLTVL.

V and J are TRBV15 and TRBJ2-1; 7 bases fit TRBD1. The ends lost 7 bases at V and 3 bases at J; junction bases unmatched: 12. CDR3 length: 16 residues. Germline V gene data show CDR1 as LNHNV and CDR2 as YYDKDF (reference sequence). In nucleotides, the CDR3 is TGTGCCACCAAGACCGGACAGGTTAGGGGCTACAATGAGCAGTTCTTC. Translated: CATKTGQVRGYNEQFF.

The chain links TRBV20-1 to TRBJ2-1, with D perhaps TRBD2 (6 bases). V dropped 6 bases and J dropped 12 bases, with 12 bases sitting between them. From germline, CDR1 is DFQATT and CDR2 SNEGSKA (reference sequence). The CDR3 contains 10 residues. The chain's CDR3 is CSAYAGPQFF. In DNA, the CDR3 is TGCAGTGCGTATGCGGGACCGCAGTTCTTC.

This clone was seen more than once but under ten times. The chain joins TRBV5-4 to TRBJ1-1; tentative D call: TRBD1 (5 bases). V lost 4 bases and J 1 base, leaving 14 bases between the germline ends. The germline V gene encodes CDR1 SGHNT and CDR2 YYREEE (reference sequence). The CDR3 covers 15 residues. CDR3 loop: CASSPLNDRNTEAFF. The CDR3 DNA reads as TGTGCCAGCAGCCCCCTAAATGACAGGAACACTGAAGCTTTCTTT. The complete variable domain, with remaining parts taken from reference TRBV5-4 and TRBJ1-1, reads ETGVTQSPTHLIKTRGQQVTLRCSSQSGHNTVSWYQQALGQGPQFIFQYYREEENGRGNFPPRFSGLQFPNYSSELNVNALELDDSALYLCASSPLNDRNTEAFFGQGTRLTVV.

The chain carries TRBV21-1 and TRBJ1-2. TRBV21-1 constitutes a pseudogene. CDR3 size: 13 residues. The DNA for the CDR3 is TGTGCCAGCAGCCCCCGTTGGGGGTATGGCTACACCTTC. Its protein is CASSPRWGYGYTF.

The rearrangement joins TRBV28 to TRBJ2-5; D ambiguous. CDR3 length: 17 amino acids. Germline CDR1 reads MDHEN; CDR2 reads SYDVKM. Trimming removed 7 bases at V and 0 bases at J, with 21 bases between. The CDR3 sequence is CASKLGFSPKYQETQYF. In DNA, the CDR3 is TGTGCCAGCAAGTTGGGGTTCTCACCCAAGTACCAAGAGACCCAGTACTTC.

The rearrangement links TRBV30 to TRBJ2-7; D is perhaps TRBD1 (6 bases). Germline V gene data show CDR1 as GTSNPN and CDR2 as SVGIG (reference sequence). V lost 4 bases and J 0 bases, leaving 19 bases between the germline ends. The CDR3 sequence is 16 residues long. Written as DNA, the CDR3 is TGTGCCTGGAATTCAAGAGGGACATCCATCTCCTACGAGCAGTACTTC. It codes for CAWNSRGTSISYEQYF.

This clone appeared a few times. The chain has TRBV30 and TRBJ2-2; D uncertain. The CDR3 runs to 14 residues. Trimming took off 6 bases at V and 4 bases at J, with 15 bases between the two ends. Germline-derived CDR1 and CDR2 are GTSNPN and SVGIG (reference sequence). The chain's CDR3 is CACLKLSATGELFF. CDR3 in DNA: TGTGCCTGCCTAAAGCTGTCCGCCACCGGGGAGCTGTTTTTT.

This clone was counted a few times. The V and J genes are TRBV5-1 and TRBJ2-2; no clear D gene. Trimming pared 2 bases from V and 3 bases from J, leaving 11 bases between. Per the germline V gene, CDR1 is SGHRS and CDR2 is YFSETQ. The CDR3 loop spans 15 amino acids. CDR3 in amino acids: CASSFMADHTGELFF. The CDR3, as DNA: TGCGCCAGCAGCTTTATGGCAGACCACACCGGGGAGCTGTTTTTT.

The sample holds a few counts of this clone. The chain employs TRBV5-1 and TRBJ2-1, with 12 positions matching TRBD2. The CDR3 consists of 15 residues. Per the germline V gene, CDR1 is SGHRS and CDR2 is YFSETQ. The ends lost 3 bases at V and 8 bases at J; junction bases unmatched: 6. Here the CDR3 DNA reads TGCGCCAGCAGCTGGACTAGCGGGATATCCGATGAGCAGTTCTTC. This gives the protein CASSWTSGISDEQFF.